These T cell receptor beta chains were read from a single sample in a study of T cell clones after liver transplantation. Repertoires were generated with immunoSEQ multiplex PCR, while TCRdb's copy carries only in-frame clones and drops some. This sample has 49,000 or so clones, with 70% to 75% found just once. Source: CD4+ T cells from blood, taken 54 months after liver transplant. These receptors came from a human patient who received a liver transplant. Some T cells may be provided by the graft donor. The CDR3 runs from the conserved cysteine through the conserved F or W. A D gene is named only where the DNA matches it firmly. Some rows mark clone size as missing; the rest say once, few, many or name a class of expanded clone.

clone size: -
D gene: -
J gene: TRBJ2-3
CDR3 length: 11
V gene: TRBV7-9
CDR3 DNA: TGTGCCAGCGGAGTGACAGATACGCAGTATTTT
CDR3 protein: CASGVTDTQYF

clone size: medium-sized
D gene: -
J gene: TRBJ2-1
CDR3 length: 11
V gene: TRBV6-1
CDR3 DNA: TGTGCCAGCAGGATTGACAATGAGCAGTTCTTC
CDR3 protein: CASRIDNEQFF

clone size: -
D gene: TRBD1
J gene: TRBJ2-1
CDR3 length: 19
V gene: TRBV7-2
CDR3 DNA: TGTGCCAGCAGCCCGGGACAGGGTACATCCCGAGCTCGGTACAATGAGCAGTTCTTC
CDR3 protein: CASSPGQGTSRARYNEQFF

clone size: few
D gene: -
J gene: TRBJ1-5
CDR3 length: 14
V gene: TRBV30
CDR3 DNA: TGTGCCTGGAGTCCGGGGACCGGACAAGGGCCCCAGCATTTT
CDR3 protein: CAWSPGTGQGPQHF

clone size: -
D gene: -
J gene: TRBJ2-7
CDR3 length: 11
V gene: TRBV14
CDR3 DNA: TGTGCCAGCAGCTCCTTTTACGAGCAGTACTTC
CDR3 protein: CASSSFYEQYF

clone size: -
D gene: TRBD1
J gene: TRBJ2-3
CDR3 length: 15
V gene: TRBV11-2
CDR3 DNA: TGTGCCAGCAGCTTAGGAGGGGGCCGAGGCGATACGCAGTATTTT
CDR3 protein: CASSLGGGRGDTQYF

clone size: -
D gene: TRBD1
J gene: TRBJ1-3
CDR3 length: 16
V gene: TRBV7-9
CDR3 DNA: TGTGCCAGCAGTTACACAGGGGACCGCTCTGGAAACACCATATATTTT
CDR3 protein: CASSYTGDRSGNTIYF

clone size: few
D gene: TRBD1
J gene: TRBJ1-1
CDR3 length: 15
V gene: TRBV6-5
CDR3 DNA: TGTGCCAGCAGTCCCCTCGGACAGGGCGACACTGAAGCTTTCTTT
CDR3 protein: CASSPLGQGDTEAFF

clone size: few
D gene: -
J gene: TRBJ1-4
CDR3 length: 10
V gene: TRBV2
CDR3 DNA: TGTGCCAGCGGTGATAGAAAACTGTTTTTT
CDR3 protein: CASGDRKLFF

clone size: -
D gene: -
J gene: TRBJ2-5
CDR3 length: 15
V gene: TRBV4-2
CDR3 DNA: TGTGCCAGCAGCCAAGATTTTACGGATAGGGTGACCCAGTACTTC
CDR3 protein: CASSQDFTDRVTQYF

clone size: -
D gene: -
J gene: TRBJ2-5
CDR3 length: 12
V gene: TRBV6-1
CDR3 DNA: TGTGCCAGCTCAGCGAAGGGTGAGACCCAGTACTTC
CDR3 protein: CASSAKGETQYF

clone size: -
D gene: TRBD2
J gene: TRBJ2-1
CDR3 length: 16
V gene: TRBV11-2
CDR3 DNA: TGTGCCAGCAGCTTAGTTAGCGGGGGGCGGTACAATGAGCAGTTCTTC
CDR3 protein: CASSLVSGGRYNEQFF

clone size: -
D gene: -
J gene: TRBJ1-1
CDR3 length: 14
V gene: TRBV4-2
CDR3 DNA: TGTGCCAGCAGCCAAGCTCCCGGTGACACTGAAGCTTTCTTT
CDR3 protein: CASSQAPGDTEAFF

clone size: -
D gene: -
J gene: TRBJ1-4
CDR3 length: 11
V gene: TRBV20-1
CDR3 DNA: TGCAGTGTTAGGACTGTCGAAAAACTGTTTTTT
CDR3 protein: CSVRTVEKLFF

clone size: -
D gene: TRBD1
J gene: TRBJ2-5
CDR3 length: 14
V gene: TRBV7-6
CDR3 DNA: TGTGCCAGCAGCTTAGAACAGGGGATAAAGACCCAGTACTTC
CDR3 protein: CASSLEQGIKTQYF

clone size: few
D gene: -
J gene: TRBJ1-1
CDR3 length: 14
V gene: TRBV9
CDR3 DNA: TGTGCCAGCAGCGTACGGGGGCAGGGCACTGAAGCTTTCTTT
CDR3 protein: CASSVRGQGTEAFF

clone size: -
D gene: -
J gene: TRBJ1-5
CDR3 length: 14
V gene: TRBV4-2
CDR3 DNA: TGTGCCAGCAGCCAAGAGAATAGCAATCAGCCCCAGCATTTT
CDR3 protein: CASSQENSNQPQHF

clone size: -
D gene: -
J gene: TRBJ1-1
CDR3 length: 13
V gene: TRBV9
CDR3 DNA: TGTGCCAGCAGCGTAAGCGCCGGGTCGGAAGCTTTCTTT
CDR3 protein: CASSVSAGSEAFF

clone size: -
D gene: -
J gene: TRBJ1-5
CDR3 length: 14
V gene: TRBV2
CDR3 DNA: TGTGCCAGCAGTTCCCCCAGGGATCAACAGCCCCAGCATTTT
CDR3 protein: CASSSPRDQQPQHF

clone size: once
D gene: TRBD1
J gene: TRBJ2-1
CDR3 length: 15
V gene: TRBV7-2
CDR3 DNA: TGTGCCAGCAGCACCCAAGCGCAGGGGGCAAATGAGCAGTTCTTC
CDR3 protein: CASSTQAQGANEQFF

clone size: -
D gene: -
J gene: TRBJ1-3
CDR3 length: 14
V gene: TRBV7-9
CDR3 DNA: TGTGCCAGCAGCTTACAGGGTGCAGGAAACACCATATATTTT
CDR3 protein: CASSLQGAGNTIYF

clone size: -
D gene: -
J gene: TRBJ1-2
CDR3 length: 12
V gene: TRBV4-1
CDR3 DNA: TGCGCCAGCAGCCAAGCTAACTATGGCTACACCTTC
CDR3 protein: CASSQANYGYTF

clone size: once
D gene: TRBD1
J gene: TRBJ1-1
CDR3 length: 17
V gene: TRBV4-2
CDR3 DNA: TGTGCCAGCAGCCAAGGGCAAAGAGCGACAGGGGACACTGAAGCTTTCTTT
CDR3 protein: CASSQGQRATGDTEAFF

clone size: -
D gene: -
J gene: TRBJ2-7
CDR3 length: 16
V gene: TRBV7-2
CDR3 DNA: TGTGCCAGCAGCCCTTCGCAGGGTCGGGTTCTGTACGAGCAGTACTTC
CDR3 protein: CASSPSQGRVLYEQYF

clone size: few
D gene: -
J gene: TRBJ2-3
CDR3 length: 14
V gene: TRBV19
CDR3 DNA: TGTGCCAGTAGTATAGACCCGGGCGGAGATACGCAGTATTTT
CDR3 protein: CASSIDPGGDTQYF

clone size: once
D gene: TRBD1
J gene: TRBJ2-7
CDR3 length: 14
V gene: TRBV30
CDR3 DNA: TGTGCCTGGAGGGGACAGGGCAGCTCCTACGAGCAGTACTTC
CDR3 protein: CAWRGQGSSYEQYF